Described below is a single TCR beta chain sequence and its context. Germline trimming cut 2 bases from V and 4 bases from J; bases unmatched to any gene: 13. Germline loops: CDR1 KGHSH, CDR2 LQKENI. The CDR3 is 18 residues long. This entry is derived from a study of blood T cell repertoires in COVID-19. In the authors' methods: Nucleated cell counts were estimated from reference gene primer amplification. Some clones are missing from TCRdb's copy, which holds only in-frame ones; the method was immunoSEQ multiplex PCR. That table supplies the V and J calls and clone size; D and trimming were determined from the DNA. This table has about 98,000 clones, approximately 84% appearing once.

The sequence was obtained from a human donor in a cohort sampled during active COVID-19. Sequenced material: peripheral blood. V usage is TRBV18 and J usage is TRBJ1-3; 8 bases align to TRBD1. The CDR3 bases are TGTGCCAGCTCACCAAAAACGTCCAGGGGGCTCGAGGGAAACACCATATATTTT. Its translation is CASSPKTSRGLEGNTIYF.